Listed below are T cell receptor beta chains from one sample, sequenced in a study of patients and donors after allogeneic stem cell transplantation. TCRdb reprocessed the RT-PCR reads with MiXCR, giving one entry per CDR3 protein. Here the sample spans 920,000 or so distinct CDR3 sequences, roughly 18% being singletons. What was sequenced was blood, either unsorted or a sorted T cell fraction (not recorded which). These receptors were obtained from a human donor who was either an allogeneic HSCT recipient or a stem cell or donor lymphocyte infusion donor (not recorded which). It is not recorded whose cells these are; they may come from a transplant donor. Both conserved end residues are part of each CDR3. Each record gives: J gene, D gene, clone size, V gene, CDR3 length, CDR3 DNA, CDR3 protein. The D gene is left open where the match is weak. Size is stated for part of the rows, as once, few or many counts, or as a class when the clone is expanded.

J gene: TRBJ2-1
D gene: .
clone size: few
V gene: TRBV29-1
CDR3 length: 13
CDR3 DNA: TGCAGCGTCGATAGCGGAACCTACAATGAGCAGTTCTTC
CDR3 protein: CSVDSGTYNEQFF

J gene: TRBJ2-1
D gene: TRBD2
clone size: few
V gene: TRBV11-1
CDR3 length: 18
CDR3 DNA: TGTGCCAGCAGCTATACGGGTGGACTAGCGGGGCCCTACAATGAGCAGTTCTTC
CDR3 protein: CASSYTGGLAGPYNEQFF

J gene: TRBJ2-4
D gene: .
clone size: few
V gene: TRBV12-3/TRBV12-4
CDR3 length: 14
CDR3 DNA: TGTGCCAGCAGTTGGACGGGCCCCCAAAACATTCAGTACTTC
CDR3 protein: CASSWTGPQNIQYF

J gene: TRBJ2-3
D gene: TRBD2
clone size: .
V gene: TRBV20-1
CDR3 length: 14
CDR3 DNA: TGCAGTGCTAGTAAGCGGGAGTTTAGAGATACGCAGTATTTT
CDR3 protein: CSASKREFRDTQYF

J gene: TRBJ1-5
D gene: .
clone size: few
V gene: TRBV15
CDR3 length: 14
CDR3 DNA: TGTGCCACCAGCAGAGATGGGACCAATCAGCCCCAGCATTTT
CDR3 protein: CATSRDGTNQPQHF

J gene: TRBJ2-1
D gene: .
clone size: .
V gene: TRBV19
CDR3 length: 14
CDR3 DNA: TGTGCCAGTAGTATCGGGGGGCTCCACAATGAGCAGTTCTTC
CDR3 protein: CASSIGGLHNEQFF

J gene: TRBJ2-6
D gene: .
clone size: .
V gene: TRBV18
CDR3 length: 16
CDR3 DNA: TGTGCCAGCTCACAGGCCAAACTGTCTGGGGCCAACGTCCTGACTTTC
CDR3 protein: CASSQAKLSGANVLTF

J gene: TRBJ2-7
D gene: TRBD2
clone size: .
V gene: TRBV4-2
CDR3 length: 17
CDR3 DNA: TGTGCCAGCAGCCAAGAGGGACTAGCGGGAGCTAGTTACGAGCAGTACTTC
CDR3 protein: CASSQEGLAGASYEQYF

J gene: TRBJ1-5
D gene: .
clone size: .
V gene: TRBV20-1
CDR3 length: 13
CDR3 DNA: TGCAGTGCTAGCTCAGATAGCAATCAGCCCCAGCATTTT
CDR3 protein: CSASSDSNQPQHF

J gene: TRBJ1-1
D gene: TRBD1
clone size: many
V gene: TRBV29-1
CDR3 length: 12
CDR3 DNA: TGCAGCGCAAGACAGGGACCTTCCGAAGCTTTCTTT
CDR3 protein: CSARQGPSEAFF

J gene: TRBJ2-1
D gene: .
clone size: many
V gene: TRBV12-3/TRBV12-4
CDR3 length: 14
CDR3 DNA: TGTGCCAGCAGACCGGGCCCCAGGGACAATGAGCAGTTCTTC
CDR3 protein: CASRPGPRDNEQFF

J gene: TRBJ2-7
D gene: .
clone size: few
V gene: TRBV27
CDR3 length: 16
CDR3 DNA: TGTGCCAGCAGTTTATATCCCGGACAGCTCACCTACGAGCAGTACTTC
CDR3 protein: CASSLYPGQLTYEQYF

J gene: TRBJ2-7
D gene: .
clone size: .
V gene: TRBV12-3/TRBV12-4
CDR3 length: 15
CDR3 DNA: TGTGACAGCAGTTTAGTAGGCAGGGCCATGGACGAGCAGTACTTC
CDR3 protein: CDSSLVGRAMDEQYF

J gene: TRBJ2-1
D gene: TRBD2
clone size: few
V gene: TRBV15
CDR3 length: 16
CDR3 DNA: TGTGCCACCAGGCCCTCCCCTAGCGGGGGGGTGAATGAGCAGTTCTTC
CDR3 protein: CATRPSPSGGVNEQFF

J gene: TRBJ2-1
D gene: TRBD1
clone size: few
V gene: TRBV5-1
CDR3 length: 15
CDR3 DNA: TGCGCCAGCAGCCCCGGACAGGGTCCCAACAATGAGCAGTTCTTC
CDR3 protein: CASSPGQGPNNEQFF

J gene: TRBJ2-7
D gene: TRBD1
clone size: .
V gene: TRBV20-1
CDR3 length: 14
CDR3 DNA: TGCAGTGCTCCTCTACAGGGGAGCTCCTACGAGCAGTACTTC
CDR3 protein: CSAPLQGSSYEQYF

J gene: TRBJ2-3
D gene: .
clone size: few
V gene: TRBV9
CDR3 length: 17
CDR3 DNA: TGTGCCAGCAGTCGAAACCTGGACGGTACTGGCACAGATACGCAGTATTTT
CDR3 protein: CASSRNLDGTGTDTQYF

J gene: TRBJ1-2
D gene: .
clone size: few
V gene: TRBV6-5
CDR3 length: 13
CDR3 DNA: TGTGCCAGCAGTTTGGGATTAGGAGTGGGCTACACCTTC
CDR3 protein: CASSLGLGVGYTF

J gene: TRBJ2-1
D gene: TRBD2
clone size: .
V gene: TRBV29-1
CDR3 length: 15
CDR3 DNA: TGCAGCGTTGAAGATGTGCGGGGGGGCAGCGATGAGCAGTTCTTC
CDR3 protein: CSVEDVRGGSDEQFF

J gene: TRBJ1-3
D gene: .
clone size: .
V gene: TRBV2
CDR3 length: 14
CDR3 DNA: TGTGCCAGCAGGGGGACGTACACTGGAAACACCATATATTTT
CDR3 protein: CASRGTYTGNTIYF

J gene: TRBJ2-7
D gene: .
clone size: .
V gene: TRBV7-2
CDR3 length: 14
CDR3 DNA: TGTGCCAGCAGCTTAGACTGGAGCTCCTACGAGCAGTACTTC
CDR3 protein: CASSLDWSSYEQYF

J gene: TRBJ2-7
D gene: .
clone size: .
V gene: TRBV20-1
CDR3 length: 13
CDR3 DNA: TGCAGTGCTGGGGGGGACAGCTCCTACGAGCAGTACTTC
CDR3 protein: CSAGGDSSYEQYF

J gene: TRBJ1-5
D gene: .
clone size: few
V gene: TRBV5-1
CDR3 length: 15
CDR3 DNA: TGCGCCAGCAGCGTACAGGGAGAAATGGGTCAGCCCCAGCATTTT
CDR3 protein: CASSVQGEMGQPQHF

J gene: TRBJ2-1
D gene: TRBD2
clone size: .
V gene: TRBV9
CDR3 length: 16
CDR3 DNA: TGTGCCAGCAGCCCCAGACTAGCCCACCCCTCCAATGAGCAGTTCTTC
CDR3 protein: CASSPRLAHPSNEQFF

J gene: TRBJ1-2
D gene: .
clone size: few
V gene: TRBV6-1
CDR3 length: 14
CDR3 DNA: TGTGCCAGCACCCCCGGGCTCTCTGGGTATGGCTACACCTTC
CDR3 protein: CASTPGLSGYGYTF

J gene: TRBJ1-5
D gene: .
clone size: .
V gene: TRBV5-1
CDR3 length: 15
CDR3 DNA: TGCGCCAGCAGCCCTACTGACGGACCCAATCAGCCCCAGCATTTT
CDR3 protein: CASSPTDGPNQPQHF

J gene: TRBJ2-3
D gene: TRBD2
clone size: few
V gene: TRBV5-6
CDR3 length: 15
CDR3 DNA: TGTGCCAGCATCCCGGGGGGGACTAGCTTTGGTACGCAGTATTTT
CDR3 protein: CASIPGGTSFGTQYF

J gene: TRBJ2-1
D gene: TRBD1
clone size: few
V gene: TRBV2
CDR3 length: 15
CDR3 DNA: TGTGCCAGCAGTGGGGGACAGGGCCCCTACAATGAGCAGTTCTTC
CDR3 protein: CASSGGQGPYNEQFF

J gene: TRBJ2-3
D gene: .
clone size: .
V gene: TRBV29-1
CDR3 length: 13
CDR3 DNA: TGCAGCGTTGAGCTGAGGGGCACAGATACGCAGTATTTT
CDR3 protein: CSVELRGTDTQYF

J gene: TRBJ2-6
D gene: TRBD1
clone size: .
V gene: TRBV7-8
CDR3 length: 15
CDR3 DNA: TGTGCCAGCAGCGGGACAGGGACTGGGGCCAACGTCCTGACTTTC
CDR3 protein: CASSGTGTGANVLTF

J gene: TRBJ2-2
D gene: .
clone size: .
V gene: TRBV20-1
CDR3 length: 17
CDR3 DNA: TGCAGTGCTAGAGCCTATTGGCTTCGATCGGAGGCCGGGGAGCTGTTTTTT
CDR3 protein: CSARAYWLRSEAGELFF

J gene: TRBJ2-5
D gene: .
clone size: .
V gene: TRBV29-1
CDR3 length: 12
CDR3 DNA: TGCAGCGTTAGAGGGGGTCAAGAGACCCAGTACTTC
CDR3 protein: CSVRGGQETQYF